The clone carrying this T cell receptor (beta chain) was recorded many times. Trimming removed 5 bases from V and 7 bases from J; junction bases left unmatched: 8. The CDR3 totals 16 residues. CDR1 is MNHEY and CDR2 is SVGEGT in the germline V gene. The sample comes from a study of Graves' ophthalmopathy and Graves' hyperthyroidism. Researchers took RNA transcripts and amplified TCR beta CDR3 regions from them. In the first round, RT-PCR was carried out with HTBI primers, and a multiplex PCR formed the second round. TCRdb passed the multiplex PCR reads through MiXCR, listing each CDR3 protein once. The sample has under 350,000 distinct CDR3 sequences, around a sixth seen once.

The chain links TRBV6-2 or TRBV6-3 to TRBJ2-5, with TRBD2 matching over 15 bases. Sequenced sample: peripheral blood. The clonotype originates from an adult man with Graves' ophthalmopathy. Written as DNA, the CDR3 is TGTGCCAGCAGTCCCCGGACTAGCGGGGGGGCCGGGACCCAGTACTTC. Protein: CASSPRTSGGAGTQYF.